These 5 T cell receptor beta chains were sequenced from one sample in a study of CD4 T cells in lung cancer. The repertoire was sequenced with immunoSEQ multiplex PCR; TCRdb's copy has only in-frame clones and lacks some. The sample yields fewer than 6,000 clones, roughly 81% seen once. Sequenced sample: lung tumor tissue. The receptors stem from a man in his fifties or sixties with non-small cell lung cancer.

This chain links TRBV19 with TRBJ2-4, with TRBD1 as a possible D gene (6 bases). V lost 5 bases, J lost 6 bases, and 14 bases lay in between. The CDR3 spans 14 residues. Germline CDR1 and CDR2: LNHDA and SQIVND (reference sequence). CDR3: CASSHPGQLNIQYF. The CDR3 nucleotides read TGTGCCAGTAGTCATCCGGGACAACTAAACATTCAGTACTTC.

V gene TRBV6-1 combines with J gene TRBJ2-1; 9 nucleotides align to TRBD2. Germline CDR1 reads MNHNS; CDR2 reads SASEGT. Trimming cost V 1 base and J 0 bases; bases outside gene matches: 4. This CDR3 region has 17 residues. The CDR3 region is CASSEVSGSSSYNEQFF. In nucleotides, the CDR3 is TGTGCCAGCAGTGAAGTTAGCGGGAGTAGCTCCTACAATGAGCAGTTCTTC.

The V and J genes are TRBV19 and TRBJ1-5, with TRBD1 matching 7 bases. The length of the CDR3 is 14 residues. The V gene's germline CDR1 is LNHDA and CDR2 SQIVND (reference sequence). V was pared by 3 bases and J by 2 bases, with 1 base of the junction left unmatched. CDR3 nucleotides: TGTGCCAGTAGTATCGACAGGGGCAATCAGCCCCAGCATTTT. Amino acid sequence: CASSIDRGNQPQHF.

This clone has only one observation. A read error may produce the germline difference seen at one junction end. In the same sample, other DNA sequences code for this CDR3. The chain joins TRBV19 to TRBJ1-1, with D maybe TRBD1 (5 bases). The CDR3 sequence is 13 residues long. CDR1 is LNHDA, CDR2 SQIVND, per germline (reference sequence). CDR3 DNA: TGTGCCAGTAAGAGACAGTTGAACACCGAAGCTTTCTTT. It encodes CASKRQLNTEAFF.

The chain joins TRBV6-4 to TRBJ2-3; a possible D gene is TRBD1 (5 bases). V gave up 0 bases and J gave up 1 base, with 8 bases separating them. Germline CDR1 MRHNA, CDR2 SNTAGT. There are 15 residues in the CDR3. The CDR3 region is CASSDSRGGTDTQYF. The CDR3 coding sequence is TGTGCCAGCAGTGACTCAAGGGGTGGCACAGATACGCAGTATTTT.